The clone carrying this TCR beta chain was seen a few times. Its antigen is not identified. These data come from a study of regulatory T cells in long-lasting Graves disease. Study-level findings and limits: Less diverse TCR repertoires were seen in persistent Graves' patients than in newly diagnosed ones. Preferential use of TRBV28, TRBJ1-2 and TRBJ2-5 was seen in persistent disease.

The sample's time point: persistent/refractory GD, antithyroid drugs over 5 years with positive TRAb. RNA extracted from PBMCs served as the sequencing template. The authors diagnosed Graves' disease using American Thyroid Association guidelines. The germline V gene encodes CDR1 SGHRS and CDR2 YFSETQ. This CDR3 region has 15 residues. V lost 5 bases, J lost 1 base, and 8 bases stayed unmatched. Construction of TCR beta libraries relied on iRepertoire HTBI primers and on Arm-PCR targeting CDR3 regions. TCRdb recomputed calls from the multiplex PCR reads with MiXCR, one row per CDR3 protein. The table has fewer than 400,000 distinct CDR3 sequences, about 18% seen once.

This TCR was recovered from a female donor with Graves disease. This sequence joins TRBV5-1 and TRBJ1-2, with 7 positions matching TRBD1. The specimen was peripheral blood mononuclear cells (PBMCs), collected when the disease was refractory, from a patient treated with antithyroid drugs. The CDR3 DNA sequence: TGCGCCAGCAGATTTTTTGGACAGGTTAACTATGGCTACACCTTC. Protein product: CASRFFGQVNYGYTF.